This section outlines one T cell receptor beta chain sequence together with its context. The J segment lost 4 bases and the V segment lost 1 base, leaving 11 bases of the junction unmatched. The germline V gene encodes CDR1 SNHLY and CDR2 FYNNEI. The CDR3 length is 17 residues. Amplification used 60 Vbeta primers and 13 Jbeta primers. Produced via immunoSEQ multiplex PCR; TCRdb's table is partial and in-frame only. This sample yields some 190,000 clones, of which about four fifths are seen a single time; about 1.8% belongs to the top ten. This sample stems from a study of cytomegalovirus exposure and HLA in healthy donors.

The sample was PBMCs. The TCR sequence derives from a man between 18 and 35 years old in good health and CMV-seronegative. The rearrangement joins TRBV2 to TRBJ1-2; 8 nucleotides match TRBD1. CDR3 region: CASSEDGRGQVRYGYTF. The CDR3 region has the DNA TGTGCCAGCAGTGAAGATGGGCGGGGACAGGTGCGCTATGGCTACACCTTC.